The rows below give T cell receptor beta chains drawn from one sample of a study of T-cell memory formation after mild COVID-19. MiXCR was run by TCRdb on the 5' RACE reads, yielding one entry per CDR3 protein. The repertoire includes a few hundred thousand distinct CDR3 sequences, roughly 21% of them detected once, and roughly 21% sits in the top ten. The sequencing sample was made of PBMCs or a T cell subset sorted from them (not recorded which). These receptor sequences come from a man aged 18 to 30 who had mild COVID-19 (a few samples of this study predate the infection). Cell type and time point are not known. Each CDR3 is given with its conserved first and last residue. Size is omitted from some rows. Given values are once, few, many or a class for expanded clones.

j_call: TRBJ1-2; v_call: TRBV9; clone_size: few; cdr3_aa: CASSTATGTGNGYTF
j_call: TRBJ2-4; v_call: TRBV4-3; clone_size: NA; cdr3_aa: CASSQDLGGIQYF
j_call: TRBJ1-2; v_call: TRBV5-1; clone_size: NA; cdr3_aa: CASSLAVAGVDYGYTF
j_call: TRBJ2-7; v_call: TRBV7-9; clone_size: few; cdr3_aa: CASSQSPYEQYF
j_call: TRBJ1-5; v_call: TRBV7-2; clone_size: few; cdr3_aa: CASRRISRTGEHQPQHF
j_call: TRBJ1-5; v_call: TRBV20-1; clone_size: few; cdr3_aa: CSASLLNNQPQHF
j_call: TRBJ2-7; v_call: TRBV12-3/TRBV12-4; clone_size: NA; cdr3_aa: CASTGTRGYEQYF
j_call: TRBJ1-3; v_call: TRBV11-2; clone_size: NA; cdr3_aa: CASSLEGYSGNTIYF
j_call: TRBJ1-1; v_call: TRBV7-9; clone_size: NA; cdr3_aa: CASSYNAEAFF
j_call: TRBJ2-2; v_call: TRBV20-1; clone_size: NA; cdr3_aa: CSAKAGFNSNTGELFF
j_call: TRBJ1-1; v_call: TRBV5-1; clone_size: NA; cdr3_aa: CASSWGQSNTEAFF
j_call: TRBJ2-1; v_call: TRBV5-1; clone_size: NA; cdr3_aa: CASSRDRDEQFF
j_call: TRBJ2-5; v_call: TRBV7-8; clone_size: NA; cdr3_aa: CASRPPSGGEETQYF
j_call: TRBJ2-2; v_call: TRBV14; clone_size: NA; cdr3_aa: CASSRQARGELFF
j_call: TRBJ2-7; v_call: TRBV5-1; clone_size: NA; cdr3_aa: CASSYGTYEQYF
j_call: TRBJ1-2; v_call: TRBV20-1; clone_size: NA; cdr3_aa: CSAPGQGSSYTF
j_call: TRBJ2-3; v_call: TRBV7-8; clone_size: many; cdr3_aa: CASSSRTPAIDTQYF
j_call: TRBJ2-5; v_call: TRBV20-1; clone_size: few; cdr3_aa: CSAPSGGQETQYF